Each of the 5 T cell receptor beta chains below was sequenced from the same sample in a study of T cells in Graves' hyperthyroidism and ophthalmopathy. TCR beta CDR3 sequences were amplified from RNA transcripts. Primed by the HTBI set, a first-round RT-PCR was run on the TCR CDR3. MiXCR, applied by TCRdb to the multiplex PCR reads, yields one record per CDR3 protein. Here the sample spans approximately 640,000 distinct CDR3 sequences, 15% to 20% being singletons. Sequenced sample: blood. The receptors were sampled from a woman between 25 and 40 years old with Graves' hyperthyroidism.

This clonotype showed up many times. The rearrangement uses TRBV28 and TRBJ2-5; 9 nucleotides match TRBD1. There are 15 residues in the CDR3. Trimming at V came to 3 bases and at J to 13 bases, leaving 15 bases not matched to a gene. The germline CDR1 and CDR2 sequences are MDHEN and SYDVKM. This chain's CDR3 is CASSFRGRTGGVRYF. Here the CDR3 DNA reads TGTGCCAGCAGTTTTAGGGGGCGAACAGGGGGCGTCCGGTACTTC.

This clonotype was seen many times. The chain recombines TRBV7-9 with TRBJ2-7; D unresolved. V was trimmed by 5 bases and J by 4 bases, leaving 15 bases between them. The CDR3 loop spans 14 amino acids. CDR1 and CDR2 (germline): SEHNR, FQNEAQ (reference sequence). This CDR3 reads CASSQNSRVYEQYF. The CDR3 coding sequence is TGTGCCAGCAGCCAAAACTCTAGGGTTTACGAGCAGTACTTC. The full variable domain, in which reference TRBV7-9 and TRBJ2-7 provide the parts outside the CDR3, is DTGVSQNPRHKITKRGQNVTFRCDPISEHNRLYWYRQTLGQGPEFLTYFQNEAQLEKSRLLSDRFSAERPKGSFSTLEIQRTEQGDSAMYLCASSQNSRVYEQYFGPGTRLTVT.

This clonotype was recorded at least ten times. The gene calls are TRBV7-9 and TRBJ2-1; 8 bases match TRBD2. J was trimmed by 7 bases and V by 5 bases; bases with no gene match: 4. Germline CDR1 reads SEHNR; CDR2 reads FQNEAQ (reference sequence). CDR3 length: 13 amino acids. The CDR3 region is CASSPPGGNEQFF. The CDR3 DNA follows: TGTGCCAGCAGCCCCCCGGGGGGGAATGAGCAGTTCTTC.

This sequence joins TRBV20-1 and TRBJ1-1; 9 bases are a match to TRBD1. In germline, CDR1 is DFQATT, CDR2 SNEGSKA (reference sequence). Trimming at V came to 6 bases and at J to 10 bases, leaving 9 bases not matched to a gene. This CDR3 contains 12 residues. The CDR3 sequence is CSANKQGASAFF. CDR3 DNA: TGCAGTGCAAATAAACAGGGGGCATCAGCTTTCTTT.

This clonotype was detected many times. The V call is TRBV6-1, the J call TRBJ2-3; the match to TRBD1 covers 7 bases. Germline assignment: CDR1 MNHNS and CDR2 SASEGT. CDR3 size: 14 residues. V was clipped by 5 bases and J by 6 bases; unmatched bases: 8. For the CDR3, the DNA is TGTGCCAGCAGTTTCCAGGGGGTGGGGGATACGCAGTATTTT. Translation: CASSFQGVGDTQYF.